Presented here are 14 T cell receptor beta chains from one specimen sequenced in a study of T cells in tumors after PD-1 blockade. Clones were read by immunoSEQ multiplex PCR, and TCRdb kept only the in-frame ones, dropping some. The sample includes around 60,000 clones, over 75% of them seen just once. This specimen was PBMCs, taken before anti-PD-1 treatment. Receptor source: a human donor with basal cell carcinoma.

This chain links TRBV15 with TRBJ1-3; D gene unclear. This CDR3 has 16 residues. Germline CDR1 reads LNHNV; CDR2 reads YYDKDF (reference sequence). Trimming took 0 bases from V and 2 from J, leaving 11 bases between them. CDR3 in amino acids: CATSRESGFTGNTIYF. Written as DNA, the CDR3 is TGTGCCACCAGCAGAGAGTCGGGGTTTACTGGAAACACCATATATTTT.

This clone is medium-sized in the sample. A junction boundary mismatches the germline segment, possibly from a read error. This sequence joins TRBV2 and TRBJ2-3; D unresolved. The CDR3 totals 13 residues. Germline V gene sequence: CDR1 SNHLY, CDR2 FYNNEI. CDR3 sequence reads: CASSKASADTQYF. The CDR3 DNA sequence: TGTGCCAGCAGTAAAGCATCGGCAGATACGCAGTATTTT.

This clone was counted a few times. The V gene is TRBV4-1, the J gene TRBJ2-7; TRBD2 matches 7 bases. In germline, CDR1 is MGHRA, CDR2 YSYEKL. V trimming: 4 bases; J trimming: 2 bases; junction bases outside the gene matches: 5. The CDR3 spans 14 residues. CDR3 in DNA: TGCGCCAGCAGCCTTCCCGGGAGGCCCTACGAGCAGTACTTC. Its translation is CASSLPGRPYEQYF.

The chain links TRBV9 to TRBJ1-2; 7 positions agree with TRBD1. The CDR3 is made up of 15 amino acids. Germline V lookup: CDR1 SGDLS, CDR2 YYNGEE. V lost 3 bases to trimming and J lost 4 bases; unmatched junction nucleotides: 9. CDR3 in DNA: TGTGCCAGCAGCGCGTCGGTCGGGACAGCCTATGGCTACACCTTC. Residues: CASSASVGTAYGYTF. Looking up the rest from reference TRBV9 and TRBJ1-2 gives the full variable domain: DSGVTQTPKHLITATGQRVTLRCSPRSGDLSVYWYQQSLDQGLQFLIQYYNGEERAKGNILERFSAQQFPDLHSELNLSSLELGDSALYFCASSASVGTAYGYTFGSGTRLTVV.

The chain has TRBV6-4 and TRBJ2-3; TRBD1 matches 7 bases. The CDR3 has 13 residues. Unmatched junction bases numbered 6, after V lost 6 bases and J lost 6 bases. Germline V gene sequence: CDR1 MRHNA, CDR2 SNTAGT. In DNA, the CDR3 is TGTGCCAGCAGCTCGACAGGGTCGGATACGCAGTATTTT. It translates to CASSSTGSDTQYF.

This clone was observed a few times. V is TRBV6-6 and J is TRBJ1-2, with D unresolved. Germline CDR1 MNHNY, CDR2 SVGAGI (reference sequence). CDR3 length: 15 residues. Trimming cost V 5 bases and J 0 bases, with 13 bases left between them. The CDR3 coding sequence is TGTGCCAGCAGTGAGGGCAGGAAAGCTAACTATGGCTACACCTTC. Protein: CASSEGRKANYGYTF.

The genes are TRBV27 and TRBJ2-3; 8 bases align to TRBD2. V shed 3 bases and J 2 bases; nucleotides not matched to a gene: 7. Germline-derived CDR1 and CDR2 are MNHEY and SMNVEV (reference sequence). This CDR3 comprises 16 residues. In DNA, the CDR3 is TGTGCCAGCAGTTTTCGCGGGGGGCCGAACACAGATACGCAGTATTTT. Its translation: CASSFRGGPNTDTQYF.

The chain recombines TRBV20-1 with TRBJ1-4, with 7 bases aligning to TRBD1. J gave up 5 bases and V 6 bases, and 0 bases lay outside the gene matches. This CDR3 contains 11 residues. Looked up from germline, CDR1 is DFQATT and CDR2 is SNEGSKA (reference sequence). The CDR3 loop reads CSADRNEKLFF. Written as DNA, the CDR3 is TGCAGTGCGGACAGGAATGAAAAACTGTTTTTT.

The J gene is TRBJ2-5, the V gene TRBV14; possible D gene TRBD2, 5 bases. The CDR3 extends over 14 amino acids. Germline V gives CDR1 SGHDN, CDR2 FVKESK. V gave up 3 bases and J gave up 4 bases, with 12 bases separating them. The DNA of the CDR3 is TGTGCCAGCAGCCAGGCCGGACTTCTAGAGACCCAGTACTTC. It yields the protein CASSQAGLLETQYF. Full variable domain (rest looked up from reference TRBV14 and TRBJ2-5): EAGVTQFPSHSVIEKGQTVTLRCDPISGHDNLYWYRRVMGKEIKFLLHFVKESKQDESGMPNNRFLAERTGGTYSTLKVQPAELEDSGVYFCASSQAGLLETQYFGPGTRLLVL.

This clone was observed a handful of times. This chain's CDR3 is CASSPTSGVDEQFF. Written as DNA, the CDR3 is TGTGCCAGCAGCCCAACTAGCGGGGTGGATGAGCAGTTCTTC. The J gene is TRBJ2-1, the V gene TRBV7-3; 10 bases are a match to TRBD2. The germline gives CDR1 SGHTA, CDR2 FQGTGA. Losses at the gene ends were 5 bases for V and 8 bases for J; bases not matched to a gene: 6. The CDR3 contains 14 residues. Full variable domain (remainder filled in from reference TRBV7-3 and TRBJ2-1): GAGVSQTPSNKVTEKGKYVELRCDPISGHTALYWYRQSLGQGPEFLIYFQGTGAADDSGLPNDRFFAVRPEGSVSTLKIQRTERGDSAVYLCASSPTSGVDEQFFGPGTRLTVL.

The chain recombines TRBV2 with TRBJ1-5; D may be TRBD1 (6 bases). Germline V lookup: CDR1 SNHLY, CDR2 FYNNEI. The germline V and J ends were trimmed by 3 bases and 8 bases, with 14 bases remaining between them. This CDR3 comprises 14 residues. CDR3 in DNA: TGTGCCAGCAGTGATTGGGGGGCCCAAAAGCCCCAGCATTTT. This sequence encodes CASSDWGAQKPQHF.

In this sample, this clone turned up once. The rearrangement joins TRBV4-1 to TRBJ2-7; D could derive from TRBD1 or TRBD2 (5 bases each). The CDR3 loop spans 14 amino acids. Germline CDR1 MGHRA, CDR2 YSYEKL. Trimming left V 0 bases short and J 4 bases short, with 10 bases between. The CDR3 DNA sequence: TGCGCCAGCAGCCAAGAGGGGGTCGGTTACGAGCAGTACTTC. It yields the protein CASSQEGVGYEQYF.

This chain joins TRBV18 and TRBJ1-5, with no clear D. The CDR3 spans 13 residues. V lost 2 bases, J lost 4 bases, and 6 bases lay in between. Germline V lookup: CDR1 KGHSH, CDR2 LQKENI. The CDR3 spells CASSPTENQPQHF. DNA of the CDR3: TGTGCCAGCTCACCAACAGAGAATCAGCCCCAGCATTTT.

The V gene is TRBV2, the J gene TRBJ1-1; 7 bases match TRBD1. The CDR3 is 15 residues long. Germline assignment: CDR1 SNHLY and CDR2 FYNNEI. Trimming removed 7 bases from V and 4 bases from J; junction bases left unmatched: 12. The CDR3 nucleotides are TGTGCCAGCACGTTGAGGGGGCGGCTTGGCACTGAAGCTTTCTTT. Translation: CASTLRGRLGTEAFF.